This is a list of T cell receptor beta chains from one sample in a study of response to subunit inactivated influenza vaccine. TCRdb re-analysed the RT-PCR reads in MiXCR, keeping a single row per CDR3 protein. The profile shows about 500,000 distinct CDR3 sequences, more than 15% of them singletons. Sequencing used CD4+ T cells sorted from PBMCs, obtained around 2 years after vaccination. The receptors here all came from a man aged 50 to 75 who received an inactivated influenza vaccine. Each CDR3 is given with its conserved first and last residue. Each record gives: J gene, clone size, V gene, D gene, CDR3 DNA, CDR3 protein. A D gene is named only where the DNA matches it firmly. Clone sizes are given selectively: once, few, many, or a class where the clone is expanded.

j_gene: TRBJ2-3
abundance: -
v_gene: TRBV2
d_gene: TRBD2
CDR3nt: TGTGCCAGCCAAAGGGGGAGCGGGAGAGGGGGCACAGATACGCAGTATTTT
CDR3aa: CASQRGSGRGGTDTQYF

j_gene: TRBJ2-7
abundance: many
v_gene: TRBV7-2
d_gene: -
CDR3nt: TGTGCCAGCAGCTCCTCCCCCACCTACGAGCAGTACTTC
CDR3aa: CASSSSPTYEQYF

j_gene: TRBJ2-7
abundance: -
v_gene: TRBV7-9
d_gene: -
CDR3nt: TGTGCCAGCAGCCCGACAGAGCTTACCTACGAGCAGTACTTC
CDR3aa: CASSPTELTYEQYF

j_gene: TRBJ2-7
abundance: many
v_gene: TRBV18
d_gene: TRBD2
CDR3nt: TGTGCCAGCTCGGGAGGGGAGTTGAGCTCCTACGAGCAGTACTTC
CDR3aa: CASSGGELSSYEQYF

j_gene: TRBJ2-7
abundance: -
v_gene: TRBV20-1
d_gene: -
CDR3nt: TGCAGTGCAAGGACAGCGCTTACCTACGAGCAGTACTTC
CDR3aa: CSARTALTYEQYF

j_gene: TRBJ2-3
abundance: few
v_gene: TRBV5-1
d_gene: TRBD2
CDR3nt: TGCGCCAGCAGTCTGGCGCGACTAGCGGGAGATACGCAGTATTTT
CDR3aa: CASSLARLAGDTQYF

j_gene: TRBJ2-3
abundance: few
v_gene: TRBV7-9
d_gene: -
CDR3nt: TGTGCCAGCAGCTTAGGATATTTCACAGATACGCAGTATTTT
CDR3aa: CASSLGYFTDTQYF

j_gene: TRBJ2-5
abundance: few
v_gene: TRBV12-3/TRBV12-4
d_gene: -
CDR3nt: TGTGCCAGCAGTTTGGTTAGGACCCAGTACTTC
CDR3aa: CASSLVRTQYF

j_gene: TRBJ1-5
abundance: few
v_gene: TRBV28
d_gene: TRBD1
CDR3nt: TGTGCCAGCAGCCTCCTGACAGGGGGATATAGCAATCAGCCCCAGCATTTT
CDR3aa: CASSLLTGGYSNQPQHF

j_gene: TRBJ1-1
abundance: -
v_gene: TRBV29-1
d_gene: -
CDR3nt: TGCAGCGTTTCGTCCCCGCGCGGGGCTTTCTTT
CDR3aa: CSVSSPRGAFF

j_gene: TRBJ2-2
abundance: few
v_gene: TRBV2
d_gene: -
CDR3nt: TGTGCCAGCAGCCGCTGGGGTCTGGAGCTGTTTTTT
CDR3aa: CASSRWGLELFF

j_gene: TRBJ2-3
abundance: few
v_gene: TRBV5-5
d_gene: TRBD1
CDR3nt: TGTGCCAGCAGCTTAAGAGGGGGCGAAAGATCTAGCACAGATACGCAGTATTTT
CDR3aa: CASSLRGGERSSTDTQYF

j_gene: TRBJ2-5
abundance: -
v_gene: TRBV3-1
d_gene: TRBD1
CDR3nt: TGTGCCAGCAGCCAAGTTCCGACAGGGGGAGAGACCCAGTACTTC
CDR3aa: CASSQVPTGGETQYF

j_gene: TRBJ1-1
abundance: -
v_gene: TRBV28
d_gene: TRBD1
CDR3nt: TGTGCCAGCAGTACAGGGGGGCGGACTGAAGCTTTCTTT
CDR3aa: CASSTGGRTEAFF

j_gene: TRBJ2-7
abundance: -
v_gene: TRBV20-1
d_gene: TRBD2
CDR3nt: TGCAGTGCTAGATCGACTAGCGAGAGCTCCTACGAGCAGTACTTC
CDR3aa: CSARSTSESSYEQYF

j_gene: TRBJ1-5
abundance: -
v_gene: TRBV6-5
d_gene: TRBD1
CDR3nt: TGTGCCAGCAGTTGGAAGGCTCCCGGGACAGGGGGCTTCAATCAGCCCCAGCATTTT
CDR3aa: CASSWKAPGTGGFNQPQHF

j_gene: TRBJ2-3
abundance: few
v_gene: TRBV7-7
d_gene: TRBD2
CDR3nt: TGTGCTAGCAGCGCGGGGAGGGCTGATACGCAGTATTTT
CDR3aa: CASSAGRADTQYF

j_gene: TRBJ1-5
abundance: few
v_gene: TRBV15
d_gene: -
CDR3nt: TGTGCCACCAGCGGTCAGGGGATTAGCAATCAGCCCCAGCATTTT
CDR3aa: CATSGQGISNQPQHF

j_gene: TRBJ2-7
abundance: -
v_gene: TRBV20-1
d_gene: TRBD2
CDR3nt: TGCAGTGCTGGACGTAGCGGGGGTGCCTACGAGCAGTACTTC
CDR3aa: CSAGRSGGAYEQYF

j_gene: TRBJ1-6
abundance: few
v_gene: TRBV5-1
d_gene: -
CDR3nt: TGCGCCAGCAGCTTGGCCCCGTCGACGAGATCTTACTCACCCCTCCACTTT
CDR3aa: CASSLAPSTRSYSPLHF

j_gene: TRBJ2-7
abundance: -
v_gene: TRBV27
d_gene: TRBD1
CDR3nt: TGTGCCAGCAGCCGGACAGGACCACCGCTCTACGAGCAGTACTTC
CDR3aa: CASSRTGPPLYEQYF

j_gene: TRBJ1-1
abundance: -
v_gene: TRBV11-2
d_gene: -
CDR3nt: TGTGCCAGCAGCCGGAGGGTATCCGCGGACACTGAAGCTTTCTTT
CDR3aa: CASSRRVSADTEAFF

j_gene: TRBJ1-1
abundance: once
v_gene: TRBV6-5
d_gene: TRBD1
CDR3nt: TGTGCCAGCAGTTACCCCGGACCAACAGGGGGCGGAAACACTGAAGCTTTCTTT
CDR3aa: CASSYPGPTGGGNTEAFF

j_gene: TRBJ2-3
abundance: -
v_gene: TRBV4-3
d_gene: -
CDR3nt: TGCGCCAGCAGCCAAGGGTTTGCGCAGAGAGAGCCAGATACGCAGTATTTT
CDR3aa: CASSQGFAQREPDTQYF

j_gene: TRBJ1-6
abundance: many
v_gene: TRBV6-1
d_gene: TRBD1
CDR3nt: TGTGCCAGCAGGATGACAGGGCATAATTCACCCCTCCACTTT
CDR3aa: CASRMTGHNSPLHF

j_gene: TRBJ2-3
abundance: few
v_gene: TRBV20-1
d_gene: -
CDR3nt: TGCACCCCCTCGGGGCATTTCGCAGATACGCAGTATTTT
CDR3aa: CTPSGHFADTQYF

j_gene: TRBJ2-4
abundance: few
v_gene: TRBV29-1
d_gene: -
CDR3nt: TGCAGCGTTGACTTTCACGGAGGGGTTCAGTACTTC
CDR3aa: CSVDFHGGVQYF

j_gene: TRBJ1-1
abundance: few
v_gene: TRBV15
d_gene: -
CDR3nt: TGTGCCACCAGCCTTTACCGTGACGGGACTGAAGCTTTCTTT
CDR3aa: CATSLYRDGTEAFF

j_gene: TRBJ1-1
abundance: many
v_gene: TRBV7-2
d_gene: -
CDR3nt: TGTGCCAGCAGCTTAGGATTAAGTAGTGGGGCTGAAGCTTTCTTT
CDR3aa: CASSLGLSSGAEAFF

j_gene: TRBJ1-2
abundance: few
v_gene: TRBV7-9
d_gene: -
CDR3nt: TGTGCCAGCAGCTTAGCAGGAACAGGGAGTTTGGGCTACACCTTC
CDR3aa: CASSLAGTGSLGYTF

j_gene: TRBJ1-1
abundance: -
v_gene: TRBV7-8
d_gene: -
CDR3nt: TGTGCCAGCAGCTTAGCCAGGGGACTCATGAACACTGAAGCTTTCTTT
CDR3aa: CASSLARGLMNTEAFF

j_gene: TRBJ2-5
abundance: few
v_gene: TRBV9
d_gene: -
CDR3nt: TGTGCCAGCAGCGTAGCTGGCCAACAGACCCAGTACTTC
CDR3aa: CASSVAGQQTQYF

j_gene: TRBJ1-5
abundance: -
v_gene: TRBV18
d_gene: -
CDR3nt: TGTGCCAGCTCACGGCGGAGGGCGAGCGAAAATCAGCCCCAGCATTTT
CDR3aa: CASSRRRASENQPQHF

j_gene: TRBJ1-5
abundance: -
v_gene: TRBV4-1
d_gene: -
CDR3nt: TGCGCCAGCAGCCAACGACAGTTTAGCAATCAGCCCCAGCATTTT
CDR3aa: CASSQRQFSNQPQHF

j_gene: TRBJ2-2
abundance: -
v_gene: TRBV24-1
d_gene: -
CDR3nt: TGTGCCACCGGAGCCGGGGGAATAAGCGGGGAGCTGTTTTTT
CDR3aa: CATGAGGISGELFF

j_gene: TRBJ1-1
abundance: few
v_gene: TRBV4-2
d_gene: -
CDR3nt: TGTGCCAGCAGTCTCACCCCCGGACGTGGACGGACGGCGAGGACTGAAGCTTTCTTT
CDR3aa: CASSLTPGRGRTARTEAFF

j_gene: TRBJ1-3
abundance: -
v_gene: TRBV10-3
d_gene: TRBD1
CDR3nt: TGTGCCATCAGCCCCGCGTCAGGGGGCTCTGGAAACACCATATATTTT
CDR3aa: CAISPASGGSGNTIYF

j_gene: TRBJ2-2
abundance: many
v_gene: TRBV10-3
d_gene: -
CDR3nt: TGTGCCATCAGTTCCAGGGACAACACCGGGGAGCTGTTTTTT
CDR3aa: CAISSRDNTGELFF

j_gene: TRBJ2-3
abundance: few
v_gene: TRBV7-8
d_gene: -
CDR3nt: TGTGCCAGCAGGGCAAGGGACGGAGGCACAGATACGCAGTATTTT
CDR3aa: CASRARDGGTDTQYF

j_gene: TRBJ1-1
abundance: -
v_gene: TRBV5-6
d_gene: TRBD1
CDR3nt: TGTGCCAGCAGCGGACAGGGGAAGAACACTGAAGCTTTCTTT
CDR3aa: CASSGQGKNTEAFF

j_gene: TRBJ2-2
abundance: many
v_gene: TRBV20-1
d_gene: TRBD2
CDR3nt: TGCAGTGCTAGAGATGCGGGACTAGCGAACACCGGGGAGCTGTTTTTT
CDR3aa: CSARDAGLANTGELFF

j_gene: TRBJ1-5
abundance: -
v_gene: TRBV7-8
d_gene: -
CDR3nt: TGTGCCAGCAGCTTAGAGTTGCCACAGCCCCAGCATTTT
CDR3aa: CASSLELPQPQHF

j_gene: TRBJ1-4
abundance: few
v_gene: TRBV7-9
d_gene: -
CDR3nt: TGTGCCAGCAGCACGGGGGGGAATATTAATGAAAAACTGTTTTTT
CDR3aa: CASSTGGNINEKLFF

j_gene: TRBJ2-5
abundance: few
v_gene: TRBV30
d_gene: -
CDR3nt: TGTGCCTGGAGTACGATTCGGGAGACCCAGTACTTC
CDR3aa: CAWSTIRETQYF

j_gene: TRBJ2-3
abundance: many
v_gene: TRBV20-1
d_gene: TRBD2
CDR3nt: TGCAGTGCTGGGCTAGCGGGGGCGGATACGCAGTATTTT
CDR3aa: CSAGLAGADTQYF

j_gene: TRBJ2-6
abundance: -
v_gene: TRBV6-1
d_gene: TRBD1
CDR3nt: TGTGCCAGCACGCCTGGACAGGGGCACTCTGGGGCCAACGTCCTGACTTTC
CDR3aa: CASTPGQGHSGANVLTF

j_gene: TRBJ2-7
abundance: few
v_gene: TRBV10-3
d_gene: TRBD1
CDR3nt: TGTGCCATCAGGGAAGGACAGGGGGCGACCTACGAGCAGTACTTC
CDR3aa: CAIREGQGATYEQYF

j_gene: TRBJ1-2
abundance: few
v_gene: TRBV15
d_gene: -
CDR3nt: TGTGCCACCAGCAGAGTCTGGGGAGGTAACTATGGCTACACCTTC
CDR3aa: CATSRVWGGNYGYTF

j_gene: TRBJ2-2
abundance: few
v_gene: TRBV29-1
d_gene: -
CDR3nt: TGCAGCGTTTTAAAACCGCTGAAGGGGGAGCTGTTTTTT
CDR3aa: CSVLKPLKGELFF

j_gene: TRBJ2-7
abundance: few
v_gene: TRBV28
d_gene: -
CDR3nt: TGTGCCAGCAGTTATCTTACCTACGAGCAGTACTTC
CDR3aa: CASSYLTYEQYF

j_gene: TRBJ2-1
abundance: few
v_gene: TRBV9
d_gene: TRBD2
CDR3nt: TGTGCCAGCAGCCCGCGGACTAGCGGGGGGGTTGAGCAGTTCTTC
CDR3aa: CASSPRTSGGVEQFF